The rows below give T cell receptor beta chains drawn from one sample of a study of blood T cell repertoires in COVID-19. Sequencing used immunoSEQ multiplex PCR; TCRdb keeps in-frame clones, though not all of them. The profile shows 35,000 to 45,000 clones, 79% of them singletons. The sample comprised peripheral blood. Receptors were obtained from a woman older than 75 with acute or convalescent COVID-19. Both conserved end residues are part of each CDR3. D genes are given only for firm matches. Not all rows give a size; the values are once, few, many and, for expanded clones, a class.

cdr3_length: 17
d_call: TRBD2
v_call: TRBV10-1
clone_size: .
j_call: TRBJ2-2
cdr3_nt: TGCGCCAGCTGGGTACGGGGCGGGAGTAGGAGCACCGGGGAGCTGTTTTTT
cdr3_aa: CASWVRGGSRSTGELFF

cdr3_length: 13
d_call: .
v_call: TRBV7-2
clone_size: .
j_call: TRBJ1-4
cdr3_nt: TGTGCCAGCAGCCAACAGGAGAGGGAAAAACTGTTTTTT
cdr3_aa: CASSQQEREKLFF

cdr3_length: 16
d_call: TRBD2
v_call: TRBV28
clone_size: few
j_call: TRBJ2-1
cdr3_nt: TGTGCCAGCGTCCGCCAAGCGGGAGTAAGCTACAATGAGCAGTTCTTC
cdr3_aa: CASVRQAGVSYNEQFF

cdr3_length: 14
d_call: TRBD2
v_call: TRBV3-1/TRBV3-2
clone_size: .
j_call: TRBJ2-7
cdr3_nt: TGTGCCAGCAGCCCAGCGGGAGGATTCCGCGAGCAGTACTTC
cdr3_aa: CASSPAGGFREQYF

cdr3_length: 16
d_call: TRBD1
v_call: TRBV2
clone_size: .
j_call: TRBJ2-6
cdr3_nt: TGTGCCAGCAGGAGACAGGGCATCACTGGGGCCAACGTCCTGACTTTC
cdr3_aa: CASRRQGITGANVLTF

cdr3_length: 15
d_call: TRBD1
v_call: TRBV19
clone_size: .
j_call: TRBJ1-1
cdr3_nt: TGTGCCAGTAGCCGCGGTGAGGGGGCATGGACTGAAGCTTTCTTT
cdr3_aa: CASSRGEGAWTEAFF

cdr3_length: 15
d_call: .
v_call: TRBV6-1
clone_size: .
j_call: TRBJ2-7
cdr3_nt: TGTGCCAGCAGTGAACGAGTATGGGACTTCCGCGAGCAGTACTTC
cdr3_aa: CASSERVWDFREQYF

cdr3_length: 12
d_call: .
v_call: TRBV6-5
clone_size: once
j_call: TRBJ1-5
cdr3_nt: TGTGCCAGCAGCTCTGAGGGGGGGGGCCAGCATTTT
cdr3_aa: CASSSEGGGQHF

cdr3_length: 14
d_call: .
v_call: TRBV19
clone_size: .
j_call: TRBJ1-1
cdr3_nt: TGTGCCAGTAGTATAGATGCGGGAAACACTGAAGCTTTCTTT
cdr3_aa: CASSIDAGNTEAFF

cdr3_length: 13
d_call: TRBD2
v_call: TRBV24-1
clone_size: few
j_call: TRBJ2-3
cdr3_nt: TGTGCCACATCTGCGGGAGTCACAGATACGCAGTATTTT
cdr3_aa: CATSAGVTDTQYF

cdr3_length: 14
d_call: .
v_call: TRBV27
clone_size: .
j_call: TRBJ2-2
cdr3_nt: TGTGCCTCCCGATCCTGGGGCAACACCGGGGAGCTGTTTTTT
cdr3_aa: CASRSWGNTGELFF

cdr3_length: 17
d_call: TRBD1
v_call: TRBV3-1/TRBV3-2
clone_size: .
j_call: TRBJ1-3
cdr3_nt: TGTGCCAGCAGCCCAGGGGACAGGGGCCCCTCTGGAAACACCATATATTTT
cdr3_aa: CASSPGDRGPSGNTIYF

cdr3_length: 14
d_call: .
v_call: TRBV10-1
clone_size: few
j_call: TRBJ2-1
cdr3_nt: TGCGCCAGCAGTGAGCGCAGGGACTCCGATGAGCAGTTCTTC
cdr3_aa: CASSERRDSDEQFF

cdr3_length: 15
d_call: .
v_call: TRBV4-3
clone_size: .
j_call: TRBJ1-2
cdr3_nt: TGCGCCAGCAGCCAAGACCCCAGGGTGGGCTATGGCTACACCTTC
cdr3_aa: CASSQDPRVGYGYTF

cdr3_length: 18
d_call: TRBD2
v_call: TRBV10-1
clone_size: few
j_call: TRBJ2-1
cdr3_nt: TGCGCCAGCAGTCCTGGACTAGCGGGCTTAAGCTCCTACAATGAGCAGTTCTTC
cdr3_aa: CASSPGLAGLSSYNEQFF

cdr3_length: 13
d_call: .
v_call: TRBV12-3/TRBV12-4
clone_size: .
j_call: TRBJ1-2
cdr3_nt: TGTGCCATTCGTAACGGGGGGAACTATGGCTACACCTTC
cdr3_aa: CAIRNGGNYGYTF

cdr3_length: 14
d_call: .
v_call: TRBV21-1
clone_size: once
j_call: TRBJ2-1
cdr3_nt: TGTGCCAGCAGCCAAAGCGCGACTAACAATGAGCAGTTCTTC
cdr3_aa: CASSQSATNNEQFF

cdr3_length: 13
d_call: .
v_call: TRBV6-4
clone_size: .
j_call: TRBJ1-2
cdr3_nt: TGTGCCAGCACGGACTTTGGTAACTATGGCTACACCTTC
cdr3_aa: CASTDFGNYGYTF

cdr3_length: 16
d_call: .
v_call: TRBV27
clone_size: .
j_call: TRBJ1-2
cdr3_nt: TGTGCCAGCAGTTTTGGGAGGGCGGGACGCAGCTATGGCTACACCTTC
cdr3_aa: CASSFGRAGRSYGYTF

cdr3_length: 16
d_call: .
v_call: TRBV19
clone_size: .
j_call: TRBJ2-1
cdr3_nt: TGTGCCACCAAAGATCAGGGGCAGAGCTCCTACAATGAGCAGTTCTTC
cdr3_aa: CATKDQGQSSYNEQFF

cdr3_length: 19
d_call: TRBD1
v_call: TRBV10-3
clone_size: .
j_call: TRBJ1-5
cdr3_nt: TGTGCCATCAGTGAGTCGTTCGGCAGGGGGCAAGGGAGCAATCAGCCCCAGCATTTT
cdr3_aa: CAISESFGRGQGSNQPQHF

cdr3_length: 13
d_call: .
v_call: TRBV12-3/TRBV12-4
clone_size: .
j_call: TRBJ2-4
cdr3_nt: TGTGCCAGCAGCCAACCGGGGGAAAACATTCAGTACTTC
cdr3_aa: CASSQPGENIQYF

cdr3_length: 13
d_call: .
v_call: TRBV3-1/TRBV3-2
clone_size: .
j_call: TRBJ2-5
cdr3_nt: TGTGCCAGCAGCCCCACAGGAAAAGAGACCCAGTACTTC
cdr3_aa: CASSPTGKETQYF

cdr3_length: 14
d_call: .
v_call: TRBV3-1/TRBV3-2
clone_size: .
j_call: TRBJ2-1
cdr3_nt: TGTGCCAGCAGCCAAGATTCGGGGTGGTGGAAGCAGTTCTTC
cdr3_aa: CASSQDSGWWKQFF

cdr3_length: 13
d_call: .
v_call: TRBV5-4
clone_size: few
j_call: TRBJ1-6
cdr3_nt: TGTGCCAGCAGCCCGGCCTATAATTCACCCCTCCACTTT
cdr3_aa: CASSPAYNSPLHF

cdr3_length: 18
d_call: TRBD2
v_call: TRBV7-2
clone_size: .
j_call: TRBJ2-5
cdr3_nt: TGTGCCAGCAGCTTAGTAGGGGCTAGCGGGAGTACGCTAGAGACCCAGTACTTC
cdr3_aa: CASSLVGASGSTLETQYF

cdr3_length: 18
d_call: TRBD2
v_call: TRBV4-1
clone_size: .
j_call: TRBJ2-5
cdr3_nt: TGCGCCAGCAGCCCCGGGGGGTTAGCGGGCTTTTTCCAAGAGACCCAGTACTTC
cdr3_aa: CASSPGGLAGFFQETQYF

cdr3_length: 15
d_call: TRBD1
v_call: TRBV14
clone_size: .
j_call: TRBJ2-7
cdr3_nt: TGTGCCAGCAGCCCCTCGGACAGGGGGACTTACGAGCAGTACTTC
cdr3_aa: CASSPSDRGTYEQYF

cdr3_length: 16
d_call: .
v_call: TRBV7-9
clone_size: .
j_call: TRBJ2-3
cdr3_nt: TGTGCCAGCAGGGAAGGGTTCGGTGGGAGCGCAGATACGCAGTATTTT
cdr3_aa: CASREGFGGSADTQYF

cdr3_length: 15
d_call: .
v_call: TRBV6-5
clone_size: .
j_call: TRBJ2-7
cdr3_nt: TGTGCCAGCAGTAGCCTCGGGACTTCCAACTACGAGCAGTACTTC
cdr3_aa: CASSSLGTSNYEQYF

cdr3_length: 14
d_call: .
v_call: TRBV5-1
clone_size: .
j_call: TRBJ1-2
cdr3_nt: TGCGCCAGCAGCTTGGACAGGGCAGACTATGGCTACACCTTC
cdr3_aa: CASSLDRADYGYTF

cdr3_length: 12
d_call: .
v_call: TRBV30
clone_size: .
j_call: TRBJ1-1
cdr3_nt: TGTGCCTGGAGTGTACAGGGCACTGAAGCTTTCTTT
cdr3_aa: CAWSVQGTEAFF

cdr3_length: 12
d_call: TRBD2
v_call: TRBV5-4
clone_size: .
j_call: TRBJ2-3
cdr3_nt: TGTGCCAGCAGCTTGGACCTAGCGGGAGAGTATTTT
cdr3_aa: CASSLDLAGEYF

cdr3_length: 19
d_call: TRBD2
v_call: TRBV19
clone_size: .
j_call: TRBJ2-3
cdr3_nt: TGTGCCAGTAGTTGGAGAGAAGCGGGAGGGCCTCAGGGCACAGATACGCAGTATTTT
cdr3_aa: CASSWREAGGPQGTDTQYF

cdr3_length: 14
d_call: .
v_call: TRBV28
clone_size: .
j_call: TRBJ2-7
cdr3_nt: TGTGCCAGCAAAGTACCCGGGAACTACGAGGGGCAGTACTTC
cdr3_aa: CASKVPGNYEGQYF

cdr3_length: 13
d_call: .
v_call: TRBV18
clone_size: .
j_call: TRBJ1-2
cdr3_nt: TGTGCCAGCTCACCACCTCACAGGAACGGCTACACCTTC
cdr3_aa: CASSPPHRNGYTF